Presented here are 25 T cell receptor beta chains from one specimen sequenced in a study of T cells in Graves' hyperthyroidism and ophthalmopathy. There were TCR beta CDR3 regions amplified from RNA transcripts. Researchers ran a first-round RT-PCR on the TCR CDR3 using the HTBI primer set. TCRdb reanalysed the multiplex PCR reads using MiXCR and keeps one entry per CDR3 protein. The sample comprises about 250,000 distinct CDR3 sequences, approximately 21% of which are singletons, and roughly 60% rests with the top ten. The specimen sequenced was blood. These TCRs come from a man aged 25-40 years with Graves' ophthalmopathy.

This clonotype was counted ten times or more. The gene calls are TRBV11-2 and TRBJ2-7; no firm D call. CDR1 SGHAT and CDR2 FQNNGV come from the germline V gene. This CDR3 is 12 amino acids long. V was pared by 5 bases and J by 2 bases, with 7 bases between. The CDR3 sequence: CASSPSPYEQYF. Written as DNA, the CDR3 is TGTGCCAGCAGCCCCAGTCCCTACGAGCAGTACTTC.

This clonotype appeared many times. This CDR3 reads CASSPRGTGELFF. CDR3 DNA: TGTGCCAGCTCACCACGGGGGACCGGGGAGCTGTTTTTT. The chain recombines TRBV18 with TRBJ2-2; tentatively, D is TRBD1 or TRBD2 (5 bases each). The V gene's germline CDR1 is KGHSH and CDR2 LQKENI. V was clipped by 1 base and J by 5 bases, with 5 bases between them. The CDR3 length is 13 residues.

J is TRBJ2-1 and V is TRBV5-1; D gene unclear. The V gene lost 7 bases and the J gene lost 10 bases, with 12 bases spanning the gap. The CDR3 runs 11 residues. Per the germline V gene, CDR1 is SGHRS and CDR2 is YFSETQ. The CDR3 DNA follows: TGCGCCAGCTCCTGGGCTCAGGAGCAGTTCTTC. It codes for CASSWAQEQFF.

The chain has TRBV4-1 and TRBJ2-5, with TRBD2 identical over 13 bases. In germline, CDR1 is MGHRA, CDR2 YSYEKL. The CDR3 is made up of 19 amino acids. J lost 1 base, V lost 4 bases, and 12 bases had no gene match. In DNA form, the CDR3 reads TGCGCCAGCAGCCGAAAAGGACTAGCGGGAGCCCGGGCCCAAGAGACCCAGTACTTC. This encodes CASSRKGLAGARAQETQYF.

The chain links TRBV18 to TRBJ2-3, with TRBD2 matching 9 bases. The junction had 10 bases not matched to a gene; V was cut back by 3 bases and J by 6 bases. Germline CDR1 is KGHSH and CDR2 is LQKENI. The CDR3 length is 16 residues. The chain's CDR3 is CASSPNHRTSDDTQYF. CDR3 in DNA: TGTGCCAGCTCACCGAACCACAGGACTAGCGATGATACGCAGTATTTT.

There are a few counts of this clonotype. The chain couples TRBV19 to TRBJ1-5; D is ambiguous. V lost 3 bases, J lost 5 bases, and 8 bases lay in between. The CDR3 length is 13 residues. Germline CDR1 LNHDA, CDR2 SQIVND (reference sequence). The CDR3 sequence: CASSIRGDQPQHF. The CDR3 region has the DNA TGTGCCAGTAGTATCCGAGGAGATCAGCCCCAGCATTTT.

A few counts support this clonotype. In DNA form, the CDR3 reads TGTGCCAGCAGCTTTGAGGGTGAGCAGTTCTTC. As protein: CASSFEGEQFF. V gene TRBV11-3 combines with J gene TRBJ2-1; tentatively, D is TRBD2 (5 bases). The CDR3 extends over 11 amino acids. Germline V gene data show CDR1 as SGHNT and CDR2 as YENEEA. V lost 3 bases, J lost 9 bases, and 6 bases lay in between.

The V gene is TRBV19, the J gene TRBJ2-2; D call uncertain. Trimming took off 0 bases at V and 4 bases at J, with 6 bases between the two ends. Germline loops: CDR1 LNHDA, CDR2 SQIVND (reference sequence). CDR3 size: 14 residues. CDR3 loop: CASSIEHSTGELFF. The DNA for the CDR3 is TGTGCCAGTAGTATAGAGCACTCCACCGGGGAGCTGTTTTTT.

CDR3 sequence: CSARRSGSEQYF. DNA of the CDR3: TGCAGTGCTAGAAGGTCGGGTAGCGAGCAGTACTTC. The chain recombines TRBV20-1 with TRBJ2-7; no definite D call. Trimming took off 2 bases at V and 6 bases at J, with 11 bases between the two ends. Germline V lookup: CDR1 DFQATT, CDR2 SNEGSKA (reference sequence). This CDR3 contains 12 residues.

CDR3 sequence (DNA): TGTGCCAGCAGCTCCCTGTCCCCTAGCGGAAACTCCTACGAGCAGTACTTC. The encoded protein is CASSSLSPSGNSYEQYF. The chain employs TRBV7-8 and TRBJ2-7; 7 bases agree with TRBD2. Trimming took 4 bases from V and 0 from J; bases not matched to a gene: 12. There are 17 residues in the CDR3. Germline assignment: CDR1 SGHVS and CDR2 FQNEAQ. Looking up the rest from reference TRBV7-8 and TRBJ2-7 gives the full variable domain: GAGVSQSPRYKVAKRGQDVALRCDPISGHVSLFWYQQALGQGPEFLTYFQNEAQLDKSGLPSDRFFAERPEGSVSTLKIQRTQQEDSAVYLCASSSLSPSGNSYEQYFGPGTRLTVT.

The rearrangement links TRBV27 to TRBJ2-1, with D tentatively TRBD1 (6 bases). V lost 5 bases to trimming and J lost 5 bases, with 16 bases between them. The V gene's germline CDR1 is MNHEY and CDR2 SMNVEV (reference sequence). This CDR3 contains 15 residues. CDR3 sequence reads: CASSLPGHQNNEQFF. For the CDR3, the DNA is TGTGCCAGCAGTCTCCCGGGACATCAGAACAATGAGCAGTTCTTC.

Remarks on this clonotype: One end of the junction varies from germline; a read error may be responsible. The chain uses TRBV7-7 and TRBJ2-1, with 8 nucleotides matching TRBD2. CDR1 and CDR2 from the germline V gene are SSHAT and FNYEAQ (reference sequence). The CDR3 is 14 amino acids. CDR3 in amino acids: CASSRAGDSNEQFF. In nucleotides, the CDR3 is TGTGCTAGCAGCCGAGCGGGAGACTCTAATGAGCAGTTCTTC. Looking up the rest from reference TRBV7-7 and TRBJ2-1 gives the full variable domain: GAGVSQSPRYKVTKRGQDVTLRCDPISSHATLYWYQQALGQGPEFLTYFNYEAQPDKSGLPSDRFSAERPEGSISTLTIQRTEQRDSAMYRCASSRAGDSNEQFFGPGTRLTVL.

This clonotype occurred a few times. The chain employs TRBV6-6 and TRBJ1-2; D perhaps matches TRBD1 (6 bases). This CDR3 has 17 amino acids. Germline loops: CDR1 MNHNY, CDR2 SVGAGI (reference sequence). V dropped 2 bases and J dropped 4 bases, with 20 bases sitting between them. The CDR3 sequence: CASSYVQGKIVGYGYTF. The CDR3 nucleotides are TGTGCCAGCAGTTACGTCCAGGGGAAAATTGTCGGCTATGGCTACACCTTC.

This clonotype was recorded at least ten times. The chain couples TRBV7-3 to TRBJ1-1; no firm D call. Trimming shortened V by 5 bases and J by 0 bases, and 7 bases separated the two germline ends. CDR3 length: 13 residues. Germline-derived CDR1 and CDR2 are SGHTA and FQGTGA. Here the CDR3 reads CASSTYLNTEAFF. The CDR3 region has the DNA TGTGCCAGCAGCACTTACCTGAACACTGAAGCTTTCTTT.

This clonotype has only one observation. This chain connects TRBV10-3 to TRBJ1-5, with D uncertain. V was cut by 4 bases and J by 1 base, with 14 bases left in between. This CDR3 comprises 16 residues. Germline assignment: CDR1 ENHRY and CDR2 SYGVKD. The DNA of the CDR3 is TGTGCCATCAGTGGGTCTGGCATCCCGAGCAATCAGCCCCAGCATTTT. As protein: CAISGSGIPSNQPQHF.

In its sample, this clonotype was seen a few times. The chain is built from TRBV12-3 or TRBV12-4 and TRBJ2-2; TRBD2 matches at 7 bases. V shed 5 bases, J shed 13 bases, and the junction held 4 bases outside the gene matches. The CDR3 consists of 11 residues. The CDR3 sequence is CASSGTGGLFF. CDR3 nucleotide sequence: TGTGCCAGCAGTGGGACGGGAGGGCTGTTTTTT.

The chain is built from TRBV29-1 and TRBJ2-2; 14 bases match TRBD2. Germline V gives CDR1 SQVTM, CDR2 ANQGSEA. The CDR3 runs 15 residues. With V trimmed by 5 bases and J by 4 bases, 3 bases remained unmatched. The CDR3 DNA is TGCAGCGTTCAGGGACTAGCGGGAGCCACCGGGGAGCTGTTTTTT. It codes for CSVQGLAGATGELFF.

This clonotype was found a few times. The chain is built from TRBV5-1 and TRBJ1-1; possibly TRBD1 for D (5 bases). This CDR3 comprises 13 residues. V was pared by 0 bases and J by 9 bases, with 12 bases between. CDR1 SGHRS and CDR2 YFSETQ come from the germline V gene. Written as DNA, the CDR3 is TGCGCCAGCAGCTTGGCGGCGGGGGGGAAAGCTTTCTTT. Translation: CASSLAAGGKAFF.

This chain connects TRBV20-1 to TRBJ2-3, with 7 nucleotides matching TRBD2. Germline loops: CDR1 DFQATT, CDR2 SNEGSKA (reference sequence). CDR3 length: 15 residues. The V gene end was trimmed by 0 bases and the J gene end by 1 base; junction bases not matched to a gene: 4. Here the CDR3 reads CSARDLGRGTDTQYF. In DNA form, the CDR3 reads TGCAGTGCTAGAGATCTGGGGAGGGGCACAGATACGCAGTATTTT.

This clonotype has just a few counts. The chain is built from TRBV6-2 or TRBV6-3 and TRBJ2-2, with TRBD2 matching over 12 bases. This CDR3 spans 18 amino acids. With V trimmed by 2 bases and J by 7 bases, 11 bases remained unmatched. Germline V gene data show CDR1 as MNHEY and CDR2 as SVGEGT. CDR3 residues: CASSYRMTSGRPLGELFF. The CDR3 bases are TGTGCCAGCAGTTACCGAATGACTAGCGGGAGACCCCTCGGGGAGCTGTTTTTT.

The V and J genes are TRBV24-1 and TRBJ1-4, with D uncertain. This CDR3 region has 13 residues. Trimming cost V 4 bases and J 4 bases, with 6 bases left between them. The V gene's germline CDR1 is KGHDR and CDR2 SFDVKD. The CDR3 bases are TGTGCCACCAGTGACCCGAATAATGAAAAACTGTTTTTT. Translated, it gives CATSDPNNEKLFF.

A few counts support this clonotype. The chain employs TRBV19 and TRBJ1-1; D possibly corresponds to TRBD1 (6 bases). The germline V and J ends were trimmed by 10 bases and 1 base, with 22 bases remaining between them. The CDR3 runs to 16 residues. The germline V gene encodes CDR1 LNHDA and CDR2 SQIVND (reference sequence). CDR3 in DNA: TGTGCCATTTGGCCGACAGGCAGGAGAGCGAACACTGAAGCTTTCTTT. This translates into CAIWPTGRRANTEAFF.

CDR3 protein: CASSLGVGGRQFF. Written as DNA, the CDR3 is TGTGCCAGCAGCTTAGGGGTCGGAGGTAGGCAGTTCTTC. This chain joins TRBV7-2 and TRBJ2-1; weak D call: TRBD2 (5 bases). Deletions cut 1 base from V and 12 bases from J, with 13 bases between. Looked up from germline, CDR1 is SGHTA and CDR2 is FQGNSA. The CDR3 extends over 13 amino acids.

The CDR3 DNA sequence: TGTGCCAGCCGCCGTTGGGCATTTGGCAATCAGCCCCAGCATTTT. This encodes CASRRWAFGNQPQHF. The V call is TRBV6-1, the J call TRBJ1-5; D not resolved. Per the germline V gene, CDR1 is MNHNS and CDR2 is SASEGT. The CDR3 is 15 amino acids. The ends were cut back, 8 bases at V and 2 bases at J, with 16 bases in the middle.

This clonotype was detected only a few times. The V gene is TRBV19, the J gene TRBJ1-3, with 7 bases lining up with TRBD1. The CDR3 totals 18 residues. The V and J ends lost 5 bases and 0 bases, in that order; junction bases with no gene match: 13. The germline V gene encodes CDR1 LNHDA and CDR2 SQIVND (reference sequence). CDR3 protein: CASSRRDSPWYSGNTIYF. CDR3 coding DNA: TGTGCCAGTAGTCGACGGGACAGTCCTTGGTACTCTGGAAACACCATATATTTT.